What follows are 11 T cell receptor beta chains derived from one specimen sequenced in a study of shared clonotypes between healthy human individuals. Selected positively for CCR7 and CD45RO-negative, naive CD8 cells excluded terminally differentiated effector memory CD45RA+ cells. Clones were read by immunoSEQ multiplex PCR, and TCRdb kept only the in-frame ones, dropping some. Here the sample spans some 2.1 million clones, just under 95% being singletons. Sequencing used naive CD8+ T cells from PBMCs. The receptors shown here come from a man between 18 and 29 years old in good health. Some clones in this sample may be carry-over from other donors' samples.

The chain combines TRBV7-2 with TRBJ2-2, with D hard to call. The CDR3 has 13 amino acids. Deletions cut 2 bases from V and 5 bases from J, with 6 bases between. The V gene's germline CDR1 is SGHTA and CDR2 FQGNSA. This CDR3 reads CASSLSLTGELFF. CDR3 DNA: TGTGCCAGCAGCTTATCCCTAACCGGGGAGCTGTTTTTT.

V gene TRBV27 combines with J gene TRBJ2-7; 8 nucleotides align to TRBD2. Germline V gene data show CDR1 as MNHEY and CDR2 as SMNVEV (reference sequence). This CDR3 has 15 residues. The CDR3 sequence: CASGGGIGSSYEQYF. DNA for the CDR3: TGTGCGTCGGGGGGGGGTATTGGGAGCTCCTACGAGCAGTACTTC.

CDR3 sequence: CASSLGLAGGAYEQYF. The CDR3 nucleotides read TGTGCCAGCAGTCTAGGACTAGCGGGAGGGGCCTACGAGCAGTACTTC. This sequence joins TRBV28 and TRBJ2-5; 15 positions agree with TRBD2. The J call may be mistaken, given a closer DNA end match to TRBJ2-7. This CDR3 has 16 amino acids. Germline-derived CDR1 and CDR2 are MDHEN and SYDVKM.

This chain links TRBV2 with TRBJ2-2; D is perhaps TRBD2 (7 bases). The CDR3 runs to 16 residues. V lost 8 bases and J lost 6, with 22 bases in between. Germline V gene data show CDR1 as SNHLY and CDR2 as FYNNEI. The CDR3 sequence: CASSDPGGKEAGELFF. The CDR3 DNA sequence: TGTGCCAGCTCGGATCCGGGGGGCAAGGAGGCCGGGGAGCTGTTTTTT. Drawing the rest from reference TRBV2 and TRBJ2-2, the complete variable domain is EPEVTQTPSHQVTQMGQEVILRCVPISNHLYFYWYRQILGQKVEFLVSFYNNEISEKSEIFDDQFSVERPDGSNFTLKIRSTKLEDSAMYFCASSDPGGKEAGELFFGEGSRLTVL.

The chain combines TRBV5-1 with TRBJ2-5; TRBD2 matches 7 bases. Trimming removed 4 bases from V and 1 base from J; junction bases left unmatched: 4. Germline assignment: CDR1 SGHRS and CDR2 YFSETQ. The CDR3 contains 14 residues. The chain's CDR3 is CASSQLARQETQYF. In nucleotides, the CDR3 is TGCGCCAGCAGCCAACTAGCGCGCCAAGAGACCCAGTACTTC. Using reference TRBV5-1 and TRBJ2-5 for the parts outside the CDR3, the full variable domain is KAGVTQTPRYLIKTRGQQVTLSCSPISGHRSVSWYQQTPGQGLQFLFEYFSETQRNKGNFPGRFSGRQFSNSRSEMNVSTLELGDSALYLCASSQLARQETQYFGPGTRLLVL.

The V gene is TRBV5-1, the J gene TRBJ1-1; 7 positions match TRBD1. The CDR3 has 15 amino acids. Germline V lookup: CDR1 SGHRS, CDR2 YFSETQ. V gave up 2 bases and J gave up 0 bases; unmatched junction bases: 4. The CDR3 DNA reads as TGCGCCAGCAGCTTCTCCAGGGGGTTGAACACTGAAGCTTTCTTT. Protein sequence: CASSFSRGLNTEAFF.

In DNA, the CDR3 is TGTGCCAGCAGCCAAGAGAGTAATCCCTACAATGAGCAGTTCTTC. Its protein is CASSQESNPYNEQFF. The chain uses TRBV14 and TRBJ2-1, with no clear D. V lost 0 bases and J 2 bases, leaving 8 bases between the germline ends. The length of the CDR3 is 15 residues. Germline V gives CDR1 SGHDN, CDR2 FVKESK.

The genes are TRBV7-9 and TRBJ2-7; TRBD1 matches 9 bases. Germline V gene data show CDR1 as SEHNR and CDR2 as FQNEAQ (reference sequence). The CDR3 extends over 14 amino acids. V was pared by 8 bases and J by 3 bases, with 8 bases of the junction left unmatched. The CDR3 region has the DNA TGTGCCAGCGGGGGGACAGGGAACCTCTACGAGCAGTACTTC. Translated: CASGGTGNLYEQYF.

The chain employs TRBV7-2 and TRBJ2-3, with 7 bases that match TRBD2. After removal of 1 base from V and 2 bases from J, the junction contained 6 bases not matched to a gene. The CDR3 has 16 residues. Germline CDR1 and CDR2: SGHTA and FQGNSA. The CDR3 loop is CASSLVASGVTDTQYF. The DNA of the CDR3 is TGTGCCAGCAGCTTAGTGGCTAGCGGAGTCACAGATACGCAGTATTTT.

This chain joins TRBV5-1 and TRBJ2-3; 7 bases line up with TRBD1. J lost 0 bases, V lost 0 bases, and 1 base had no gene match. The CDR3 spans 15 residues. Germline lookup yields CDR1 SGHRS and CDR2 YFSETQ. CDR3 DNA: TGCGCCAGCAGCTTGGAGGGACAGAGCACAGATACGCAGTATTTT. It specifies CASSLEGQSTDTQYF.

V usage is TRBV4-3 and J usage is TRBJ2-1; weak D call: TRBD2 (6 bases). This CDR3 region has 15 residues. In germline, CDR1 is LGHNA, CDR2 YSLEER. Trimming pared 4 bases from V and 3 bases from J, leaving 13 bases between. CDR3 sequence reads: CASSPSSSGYNEQFF. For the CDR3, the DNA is TGCGCCAGCAGCCCGTCCAGTAGCGGCTACAATGAGCAGTTCTTC.